One and the same sample provided the 15 T cell receptor beta chains below, sequenced in a study of T cell responses to AZD1222 COVID-19 vaccine. Libraries were prepared by immunoSEQ multiplex PCR; TCRdb keeps only in-frame clonotypes and omits some of them. The sample includes 100,000 or so clones, 85% to 90% of them seen just once. The source material was peripheral blood, sampled on day 0 of AZD1222 vaccination. The receptors were gathered from an adult in good health.

The J gene is TRBJ1-3, the V gene TRBV15; perhaps TRBD1 as D (5 bases). The germline V and J ends were trimmed by 1 base and 0 bases, with 10 bases remaining between them. The CDR3 is made up of 16 amino acids. Germline CDR1 is LNHNV and CDR2 is YYDKDF (reference sequence). CDR3 residues: CATSRGKGHSGNTIYF. Written as DNA, the CDR3 is TGTGCCACCAGCAGAGGGAAGGGGCACTCTGGAAACACCATATATTTT.

The chain recombines TRBV3-1 (or the pseudogene TRBV3-2) with TRBJ2-2; 7 bases fit TRBD1. Germline CDR1 LGHDT, CDR2 YNNKEL (reference sequence). This CDR3 region has 14 residues. Germline trimming cut 6 bases from V and 0 bases from J; bases unmatched to any gene: 1. The CDR3 loop is CASRGTANTGELFF. CDR3 nucleotides: TGTGCCAGCAGGGGGACAGCGAACACCGGGGAGCTGTTTTTT.

This clone was seen a single time. The genes are TRBV7-8 and TRBJ1-1, with 9 bases fitting TRBD1. This CDR3 comprises 19 residues. CDR1 is SGHVS and CDR2 is FQNEAQ in the germline V gene. V lost 4 bases to trimming and J lost 5 bases; unmatched junction nucleotides: 20. CDR3 residues: CASSSAPGGTGYSLTEAFF. The CDR3 nucleotides read TGTGCCAGCAGCTCCGCCCCGGGGGGGACAGGGTATAGTTTAACTGAAGCTTTCTTT.

V and J are TRBV6-5 and TRBJ2-3, with 11 bases identical to TRBD2. This CDR3 has 15 residues. With 8 bases clipped from V and 5 bases from J, the junction kept 9 bases outside the gene matches. Germline V gene sequence: CDR1 MNHEY, CDR2 SVGAGI. CDR3 bases: TGTGCCAGCGGAGGTAGCGGGGGGGGCCAAGATACGCAGTATTTT. Translation: CASGGSGGGQDTQYF.

The chain links TRBV7-3 to TRBJ1-1, with D possibly matching TRBD1 (5 bases). V was clipped by 2 bases and J by 5 bases, with 12 bases between them. The length of the CDR3 is 14 residues. The germline V gene has CDR1 SGHTA and CDR2 FQGTGA. CDR3 in amino acids: CASSLGGEGTEAFF. The CDR3 nucleotides read TGTGCCAGCAGCTTAGGAGGGGAAGGGACTGAAGCTTTCTTT.

The rearrangement joins TRBV27 to TRBJ1-1; D possibly corresponds to TRBD1 (5 bases). V lost 6 bases to trimming and J lost 0 bases, with 32 bases between them. CDR3 size: 21 residues. Per the germline V gene, CDR1 is MNHEY and CDR2 is SMNVEV (reference sequence). CDR3 amino acids: CASRGGVGPDHRQSMNTEAFF. CDR3 bases: TGTGCCAGCAGAGGAGGGGTTGGCCCGGATCATAGACAGAGCATGAACACTGAAGCTTTCTTT.

The chain has TRBV3-1 (or the pseudogene TRBV3-2) and TRBJ2-5, with 11 positions matching TRBD2. Per the germline V gene, CDR1 is LGHDT and CDR2 is YNNKEL (reference sequence). CDR3 size: 16 residues. The J segment lost 1 base and the V segment lost 5 bases, leaving 6 bases of the junction unmatched. The CDR3 reads CASSGALAGGQETQYF. CDR3 nucleotide sequence: TGTGCCAGCAGCGGGGCCCTAGCGGGGGGCCAAGAGACCCAGTACTTC.

This chain links TRBV28 with TRBJ2-3, with D possibly being TRBD1 (6 bases). Germline lookup yields CDR1 MDHEN and CDR2 SYDVKM. Trimming took 6 bases from V and 2 from J, leaving 18 bases between them. The CDR3 sequence is 16 residues long. CDR3 in amino acids: CASRSTGRGNTDTQYF. For the CDR3, the DNA is TGTGCCAGCAGGTCTACAGGGAGAGGGAACACAGATACGCAGTATTTT.

This chain uses TRBV30 with TRBJ1-1; 8 positions agree with TRBD1. V trimming: 4 bases; J trimming: 11 bases; junction bases outside the gene matches: 9. CDR1 is GTSNPN and CDR2 is SVGIG in the germline V gene (reference sequence). The CDR3 runs to 12 residues. The CDR3 loop reads CAWNPQQGVAFF. CDR3 coding DNA: TGTGCCTGGAATCCCCAACAGGGGGTCGCTTTCTTT.

The genes are TRBV29-1 and TRBJ2-7, with a weak D call TRBD2 (5 bases). This CDR3 contains 13 residues. Trimming left V 7 bases short and J 0 bases short, with 13 bases between. Germline V gene lookup returns CDR1 SQVTM and CDR2 ANQGSEA. The CDR3 here is CSGAVGSSYEQYF. As DNA, the CDR3 is TGCAGCGGAGCGGTGGGGAGCTCCTACGAGCAGTACTTC.

V is TRBV3-1 (or the pseudogene TRBV3-2) and J is TRBJ2-4; no clear D. With 4 bases removed from V and 9 bases from J, the gap between germline ends came to 19 bases. CDR1 and CDR2 from the germline V gene are LGHDT and YNNKEL (reference sequence). This CDR3 is built from 15 residues. The CDR3 region is CASSLGAVGFGIQYF. The CDR3 DNA reads TGTGCCAGCAGCCTTGGAGCCGTCGGCTTCGGCATTCAGTACTTC.

The chain joins TRBV5-1 to TRBJ2-3; 7 bases line up with TRBD2. The CDR3 sequence is 17 residues long. Germline CDR1 reads SGHRS; CDR2 reads YFSETQ. V gave up 1 base and J gave up 0 bases; unmatched junction bases: 8. The CDR3: CASSLIPSGPSTDTQYF. In DNA form, the CDR3 reads TGCGCCAGCAGCTTGATTCCTAGCGGTCCTAGCACAGATACGCAGTATTTT.

This clone was observed once. The rearrangement joins TRBV6-1 to TRBJ2-1; no definite D call. The CDR3 contains 13 residues. The V end was cut by 2 bases, the J end by 9 bases, with 11 bases between. Germline lookup yields CDR1 MNHNS and CDR2 SASEGT. The CDR3 sequence is CASSETVIGEQFF. CDR3 sequence (DNA): TGTGCCAGCAGTGAAACGGTTATCGGTGAGCAGTTCTTC.

This clone was recorded once. The chain joins TRBV6-6 to TRBJ2-3; TRBD1 agrees at 7 bases. The ends lost 5 bases at V and 3 bases at J; junction bases unmatched: 14. The CDR3 sequence is 17 residues long. CDR1 and CDR2 (germline): MNHNY, SVGAGI (reference sequence). CDR3: CASSPLGGRGLTDTQYF. The CDR3 DNA reads as TGTGCCAGCAGTCCCCTGGGTGGCAGGGGGTTGACAGATACGCAGTATTTT.

J is TRBJ2-4 and V is TRBV7-9; TRBD1 agrees at 9 bases. The CDR3 length is 16 residues. Germline values: CDR1 SEHNR, CDR2 FQNEAQ (reference sequence). V was clipped by 5 bases and J by 3 bases; unmatched bases: 8. The DNA for the CDR3 is TGTGCCAGCAGCCCAGGGACAGGGAGGGGCAAAAACATTCAGTACTTC. It yields the protein CASSPGTGRGKNIQYF.